What follows describes a single T cell receptor (beta chain). The data stem from a study of shared clonotypes between healthy human individuals. Study-level information: Plates per donor: three CD4 naive, three CD4 memory, two CD8 naive, one CD8 memory.

The split of CD4+ cells yielded CD45RA+ naive and CD45RA-negative memory subsets. CDR3 length: 17 residues. Trimming pared 0 bases from V and 0 bases from J, leaving 14 bases between. Germline V gives CDR1 SGDLS, CDR2 YYNGEE. In the authors' workflow: Junction-only immunoSEQ data arrived without quality scores, meaning filtering differed. Assay used: immunoSEQ multiplex PCR; TCRdb lists only in-frame clones, some missing. V and J calls and clone size are copied from that table; D and trimming were computed from the DNA. The data contain a few million clones, over 85% of them singletons. Specimen: naive CD4+ T cells sorted from blood. The subset was: CD45RA+ positively selected. V gene TRBV9 combines with J gene TRBJ2-3; D is tentatively TRBD1 or TRBD2 (5 bases each). This receptor was identified in a man between 18 and 35 years old in good health. The CDR3 DNA is TGTGCCAGCAGCGTAGGCCAGGGACCTCAAAGCACAGATACGCAGTATTTT. It is translated as CASSVGQGPQSTDTQYF. The entire variable domain, with the rest obtained from reference TRBV9 and TRBJ2-3, is as follows: DSGVTQTPKHLITATGQRVTLRCSPRSGDLSVYWYQQSLDQGLQFLIQYYNGEERAKGNILERFSAQQFPDLHSELNLSSLELGDSALYFCASSVGQGPQSTDTQYFGPGTRLTVL.